The sequence of this T cell receptor (beta chain) was determined in a study of T cells in Graves' hyperthyroidism and ophthalmopathy. Looking at the study overall: Peripheral blood collection took place at initial diagnosis, before any treatment.

This clonotype has only a few counts. This CDR3 region has 17 residues. Germline assignment: CDR1 LGHNA and CDR2 YSLEER. The trim removed 0 bases at V and 6 bases at J, leaving 7 bases unmatched. When ophthalmopathy did not progress within 18 months, Graves' hyperthyroidism was considered stable. It was uncontrolled infection, other autoimmune disease, pregnancy or lactation that excluded patients. PBMCs came from about 10 ml fresh peripheral blood. RNA transcripts provided the source from which TCR beta CDR3 regions were amplified. HTBI primers drove first-round RT-PCR of the TCR CDR3. TCRdb recomputed calls from the multiplex PCR reads with MiXCR, one row per CDR3 protein. This table holds around 720,000 distinct CDR3 sequences, just over 35% found once.

This sequence joins TRBV4-3 and TRBJ1-6; 8 bases align to TRBD1. The clonotype comes from a woman aged 40-49 years with Graves' hyperthyroidism. Material: blood. The CDR3 loop is CASSQEGGGQGNSPLHF. As DNA, the CDR3 is TGCGCCAGCAGCCAAGAGGGGGGAGGACAGGGTAATTCACCCCTCCACTTT.